The T cell receptor beta chain under discussion was sequenced for a study of blood T cell repertoires in COVID-19. Study details: Samples taken during acute and convalescent COVID-19 were collected in the United States, Italy and Spain.

Remarks on this clone: The sample has other DNA sequences that encode this CDR3 too.

Profiled with immunoSEQ multiplex PCR; TCRdb holds only in-frame clones, not every one. The data contain about 180,000 clones, 83% of them seen just once; the ten biggest clones take up about 1.5%. V shed 3 bases and J 2 bases; nucleotides not matched to a gene: 1. The CDR3 has 14 residues. In germline, CDR1 is MNHEY, CDR2 SMNVEV (reference sequence). Sequencing used peripheral blood. The chain employs TRBV27 and TRBJ2-7, with 10 bases identical to TRBD1. The sequence was collected from a human donor in a cohort sampled during active COVID-19. The CDR3 sequence: CASSLGTGAYEQYF. For the CDR3, the DNA is TGTGCCAGCAGTTTGGGGACAGGGGCCTACGAGCAGTACTTC.